This T cell receptor beta chain came from a study of cytomegalovirus exposure and HLA in healthy donors. As to this clone: Its target is not known. Sequence at one end of the junction differs from germline and may be a read error. The same CDR3 is also encoded by other DNA sequences in this sample.

Whole-study results and caveats: The productive fraction for most TCR beta V segments was about 90% or about 30% in an earlier analysis.

PCR employed 60 Vbeta and 13 Jbeta primers. The repertoire was sequenced with immunoSEQ multiplex PCR; TCRdb's copy has only in-frame clones and lacks some. The sample contains approximately 130,000 clones, approximately 89% of which appear only once. The CDR3 sequence is 15 residues long. Germline values: CDR1 MDHEN, CDR2 SYDVKM. This clonotype originated in a woman between 25 and 40 years old in good health and CMV-seropositive. V and J are TRBV28 and TRBJ1-6; TRBD1 is a possible D gene (6 bases). Sequencing input: PBMCs. The CDR3 loop is CASTPQQGNNSPLHF. The CDR3 DNA is TGTGCCAGCACCCCTCAACAGGGAAATAATTCACCCCTCCACTTC.